The clone carrying this TCR beta chain appeared once. Libraries of TCR beta came from iRepertoire HTBI primers plus Arm-PCR of CDR3 regions. TCRdb redid the calling of the multiplex PCR reads with MiXCR, one entry per CDR3 protein. The table records 680,000 or so distinct CDR3 sequences, approximately 15% of them present only once. The data originate from a study of regulatory T cells in long-lasting Graves disease. J gave up 2 bases and V 6 bases, and 10 bases lay outside the gene matches. There are 16 residues in the CDR3. Germline V lookup: CDR1 SGHRS, CDR2 YFSETQ. Sample time point: newly diagnosed GD, antithyroid drugs for less than 3 months. Generation of the TCR library employed RNA extracted from PBMCs. The data also belong to a second study, concerning T cells in Graves' hyperthyroidism and ophthalmopathy. As reported in that work: For the diagnoses, clinical symptoms, serum thyroxine and TRAb, thyroid ultrasound and orbital computed tomography were used.

The chain links TRBV5-1 to TRBJ2-3, with 9 nucleotides matching TRBD2. Source: peripheral blood mononuclear cells (PBMCs), taken at new diagnosis, from a patient treated with antithyroid drugs. The source is a woman aged 25 to 39 with Graves disease. CDR3 nucleotide sequence: TGCGCCAGCACCCAACAAGGGACTAGCTACACAGATACGCAGTATTTT. Translated: CASTQQGTSYTDTQYF.